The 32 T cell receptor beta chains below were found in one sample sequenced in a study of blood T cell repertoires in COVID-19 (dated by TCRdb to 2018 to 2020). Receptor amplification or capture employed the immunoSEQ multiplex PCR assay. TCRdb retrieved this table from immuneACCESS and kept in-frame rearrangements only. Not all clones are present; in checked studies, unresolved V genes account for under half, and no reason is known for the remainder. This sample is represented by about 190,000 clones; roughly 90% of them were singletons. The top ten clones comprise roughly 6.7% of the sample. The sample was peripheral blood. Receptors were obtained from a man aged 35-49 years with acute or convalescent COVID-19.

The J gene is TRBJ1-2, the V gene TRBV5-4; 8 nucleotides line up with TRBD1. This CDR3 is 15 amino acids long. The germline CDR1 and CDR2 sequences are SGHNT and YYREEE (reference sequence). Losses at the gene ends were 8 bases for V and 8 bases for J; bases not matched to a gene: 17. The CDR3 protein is CASRLGDRYNWGYTF. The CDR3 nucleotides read TGTGCCAGTAGGCTCGGGGACAGGTATAACTGGGGCTACACCTTC.

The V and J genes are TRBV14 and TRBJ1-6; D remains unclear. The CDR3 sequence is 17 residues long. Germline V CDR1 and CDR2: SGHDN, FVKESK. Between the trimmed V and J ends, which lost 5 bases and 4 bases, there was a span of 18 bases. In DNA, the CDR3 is TGTGCCAGCAGCGAGATCGAGGGAGGCGAATATAATTCACCCCTCCACTTT. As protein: CASSEIEGGEYNSPLHF.

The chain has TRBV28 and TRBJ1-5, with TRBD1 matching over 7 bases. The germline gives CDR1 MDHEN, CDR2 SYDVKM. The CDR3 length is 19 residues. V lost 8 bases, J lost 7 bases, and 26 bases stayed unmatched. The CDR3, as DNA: TGTGCCAGCTCCCCGGGCCTACAGAGGACAGGATTCCTCGGACAGCCCCAGCATTTT. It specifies CASSPGLQRTGFLGQPQHF.

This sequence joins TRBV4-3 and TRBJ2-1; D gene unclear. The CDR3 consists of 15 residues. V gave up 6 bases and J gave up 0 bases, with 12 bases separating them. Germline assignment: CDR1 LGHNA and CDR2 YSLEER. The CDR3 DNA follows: TGCGCCAGCAGTCTTAGCCGTACCTCCTACAATGAGCAGTTCTTC. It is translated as CASSLSRTSYNEQFF.

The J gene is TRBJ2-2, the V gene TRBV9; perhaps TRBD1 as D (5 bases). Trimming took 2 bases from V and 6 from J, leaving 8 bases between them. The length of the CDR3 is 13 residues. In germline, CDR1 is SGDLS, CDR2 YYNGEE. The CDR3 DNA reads TGTGCCAGCAGCGTGGGGCCCCCCGGGGAGCTGTTTTTT. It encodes CASSVGPPGELFF.

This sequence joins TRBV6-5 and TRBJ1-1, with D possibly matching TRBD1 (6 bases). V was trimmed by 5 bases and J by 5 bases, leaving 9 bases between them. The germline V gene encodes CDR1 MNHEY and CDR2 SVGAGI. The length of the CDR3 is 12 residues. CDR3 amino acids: CASSIQGTEAFF. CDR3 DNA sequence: TGTGCCAGCAGTATCCAGGGGACTGAAGCTTTCTTT.

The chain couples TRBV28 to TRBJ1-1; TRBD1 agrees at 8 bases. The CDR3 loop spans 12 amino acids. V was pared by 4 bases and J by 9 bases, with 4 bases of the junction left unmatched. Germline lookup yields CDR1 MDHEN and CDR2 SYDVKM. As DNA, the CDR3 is TGTGCCAGCAGTTGGGCAGGGGGCAAAGCTTTCTTT. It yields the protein CASSWAGGKAFF.

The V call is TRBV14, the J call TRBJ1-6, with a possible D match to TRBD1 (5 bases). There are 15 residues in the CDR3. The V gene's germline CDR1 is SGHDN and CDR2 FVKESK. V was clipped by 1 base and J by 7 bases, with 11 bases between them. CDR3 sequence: CASSQAKGWNSPLHF. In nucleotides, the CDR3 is TGTGCCAGCAGCCAAGCGAAGGGGTGGAATTCACCCCTCCACTTT.

CDR3 residues: CASSLAGVGDTQYF. The DNA of the CDR3 is TGTGCCAGCAGCTTGGCGGGGGTCGGAGATACGCAGTATTTT. This chain links TRBV5-4 with TRBJ2-3, with TRBD2 as a possible D gene (6 bases). In germline, CDR1 is SGHNT, CDR2 YYREEE (reference sequence). Trimming stripped 0 bases from V and 5 bases from J, with 10 bases between. This CDR3 region has 14 residues. The full variable domain, its missing parts supplied by reference TRBV5-4 and TRBJ2-3, is ETGVTQSPTHLIKTRGQQVTLRCSSQSGHNTVSWYQQALGQGPQFIFQYYREEENGRGNFPPRFSGLQFPNYSSELNVNALELDDSALYLCASSLAGVGDTQYFGPGTRLTVL.

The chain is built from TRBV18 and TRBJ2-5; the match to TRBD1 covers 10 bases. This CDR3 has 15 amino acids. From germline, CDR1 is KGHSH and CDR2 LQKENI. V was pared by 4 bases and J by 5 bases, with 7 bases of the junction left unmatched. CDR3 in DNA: TGTGCCAGCTCACGAGGACAGGGGGGGATGGAGACCCAGTACTTC. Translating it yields CASSRGQGGMETQYF.

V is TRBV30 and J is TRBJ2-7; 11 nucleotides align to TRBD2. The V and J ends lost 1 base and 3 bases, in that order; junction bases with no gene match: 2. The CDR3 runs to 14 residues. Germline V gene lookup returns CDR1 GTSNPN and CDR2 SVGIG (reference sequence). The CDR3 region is CAWSAGLAGYEQYF. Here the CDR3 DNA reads TGTGCCTGGAGTGCTGGACTAGCGGGCTACGAGCAGTACTTC.

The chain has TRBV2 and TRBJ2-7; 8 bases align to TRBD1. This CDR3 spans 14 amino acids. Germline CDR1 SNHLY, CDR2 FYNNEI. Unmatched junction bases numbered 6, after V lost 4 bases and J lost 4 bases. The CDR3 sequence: CASSVRGTGYEQYF. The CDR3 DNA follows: TGTGCCAGCAGTGTTCGAGGGACAGGATACGAGCAGTACTTC.

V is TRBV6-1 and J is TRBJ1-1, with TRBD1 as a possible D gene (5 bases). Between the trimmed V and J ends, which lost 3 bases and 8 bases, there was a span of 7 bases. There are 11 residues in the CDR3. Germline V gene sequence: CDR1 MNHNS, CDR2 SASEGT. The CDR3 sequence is CASSDGGEAFF. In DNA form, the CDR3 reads TGTGCCAGCAGTGATGGGGGGGAAGCTTTCTTT.

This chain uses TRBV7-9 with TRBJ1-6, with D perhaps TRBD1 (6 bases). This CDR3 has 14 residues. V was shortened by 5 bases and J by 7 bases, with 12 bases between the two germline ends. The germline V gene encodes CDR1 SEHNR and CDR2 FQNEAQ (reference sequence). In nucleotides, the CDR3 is TGTGCCAGCAGCCCGGGACAAACGAATTCACCCCTCCACTTT. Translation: CASSPGQTNSPLHF.

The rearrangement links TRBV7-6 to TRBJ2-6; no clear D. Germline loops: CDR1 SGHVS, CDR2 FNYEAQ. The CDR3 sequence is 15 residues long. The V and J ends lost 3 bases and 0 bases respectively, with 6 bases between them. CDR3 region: CASSFGSSGANVLTF. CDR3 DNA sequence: TGTGCCAGCAGCTTTGGTAGCTCTGGGGCCAACGTCCTGACTTTC.

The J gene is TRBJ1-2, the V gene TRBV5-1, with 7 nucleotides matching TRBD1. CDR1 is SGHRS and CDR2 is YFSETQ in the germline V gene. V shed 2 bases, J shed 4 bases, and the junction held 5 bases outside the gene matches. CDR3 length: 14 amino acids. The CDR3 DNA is TGCGCCAGCAGCTTACAGGGACAGTCCTATGGCTACACCTTC. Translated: CASSLQGQSYGYTF. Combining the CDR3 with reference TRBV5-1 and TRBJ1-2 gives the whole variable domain KAGVTQTPRYLIKTRGQQVTLSCSPISGHRSVSWYQQTPGQGLQFLFEYFSETQRNKGNFPGRFSGRQFSNSRSEMNVSTLELGDSALYLCASSLQGQSYGYTFGSGTRLTVV.

For the CDR3, the DNA is TGTGCCTCCCGTTCCCGCTCCCGGGGGAGTTACACTGAAGCTTTCTTT. Translating gives CASRSRSRGSYTEAFF. V is TRBV19 and J is TRBJ1-1, with a weak D call TRBD1 (5 bases). V gave up 11 bases and J gave up 3 bases, with 25 bases separating them. CDR1 and CDR2 from the germline V gene are LNHDA and SQIVND (reference sequence). The CDR3 covers 16 residues.

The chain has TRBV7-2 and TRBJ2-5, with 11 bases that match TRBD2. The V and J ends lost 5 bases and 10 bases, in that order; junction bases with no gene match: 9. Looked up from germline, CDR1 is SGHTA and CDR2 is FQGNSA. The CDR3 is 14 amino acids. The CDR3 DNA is TGTGCCAGCAGCGCCCCGGGACTAGCGGCCCTCCAGTACTTC. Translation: CASSAPGLAALQYF.

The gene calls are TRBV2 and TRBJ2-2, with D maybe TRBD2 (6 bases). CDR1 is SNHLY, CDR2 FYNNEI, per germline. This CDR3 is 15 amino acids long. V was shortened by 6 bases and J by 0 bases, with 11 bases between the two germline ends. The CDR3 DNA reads TGTGCCAGCAGGGGGCGGGGCGCGAACACCGGGGAGCTGTTTTTT. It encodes CASRGRGANTGELFF.

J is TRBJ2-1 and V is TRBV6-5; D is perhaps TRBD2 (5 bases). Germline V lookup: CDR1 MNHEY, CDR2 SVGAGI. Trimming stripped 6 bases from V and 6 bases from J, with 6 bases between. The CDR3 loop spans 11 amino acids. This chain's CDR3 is CASSTSNEQFF. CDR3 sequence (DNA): TGTGCCAGCAGCACTAGCAATGAGCAGTTCTTC.

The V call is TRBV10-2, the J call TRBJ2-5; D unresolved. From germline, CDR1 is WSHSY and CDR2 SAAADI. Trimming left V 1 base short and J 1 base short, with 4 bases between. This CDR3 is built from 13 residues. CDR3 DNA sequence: TGCGCCAGCAGTGAGTACAGCCAAGAGACCCAGTACTTC. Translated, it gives CASSEYSQETQYF.

CDR3 DNA sequence: TGTGCCAGTAGTACCATCACTCGTGAGCAGTACTTC. It specifies CASSTITREQYF. The chain uses TRBV19 and TRBJ2-7; D call uncertain. Germline CDR1 reads LNHDA; CDR2 reads SQIVND (reference sequence). The CDR3 runs 12 residues. V gave up 4 bases and J gave up 7 bases, with 11 bases separating them.

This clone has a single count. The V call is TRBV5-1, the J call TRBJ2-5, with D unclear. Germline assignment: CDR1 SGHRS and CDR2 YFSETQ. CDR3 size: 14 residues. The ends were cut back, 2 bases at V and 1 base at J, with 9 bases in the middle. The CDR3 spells CASSLILSQETQYF. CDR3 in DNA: TGCGCCAGCAGCTTAATCTTGAGCCAAGAGACCCAGTACTTC.

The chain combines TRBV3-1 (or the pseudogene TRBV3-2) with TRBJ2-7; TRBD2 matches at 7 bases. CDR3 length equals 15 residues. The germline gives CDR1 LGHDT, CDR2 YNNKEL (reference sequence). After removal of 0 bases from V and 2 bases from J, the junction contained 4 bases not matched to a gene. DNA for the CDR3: TGTGCCAGCAGCCAAGAGGGTCTAGCGGCCTACGAGCAGTACTTC. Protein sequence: CASSQEGLAAYEQYF.

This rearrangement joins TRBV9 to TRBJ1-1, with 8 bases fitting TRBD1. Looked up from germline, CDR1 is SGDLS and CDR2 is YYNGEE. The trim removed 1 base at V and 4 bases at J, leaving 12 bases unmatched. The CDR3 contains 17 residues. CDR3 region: CASSVYPGGALGTEAFF. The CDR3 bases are TGTGCCAGCAGCGTATATCCAGGGGGCGCCTTGGGCACTGAAGCTTTCTTT.

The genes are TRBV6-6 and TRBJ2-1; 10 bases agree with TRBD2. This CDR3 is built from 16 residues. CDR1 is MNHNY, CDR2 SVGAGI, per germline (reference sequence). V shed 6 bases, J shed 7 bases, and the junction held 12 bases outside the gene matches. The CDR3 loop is CASSGRWSGGGNEQFF. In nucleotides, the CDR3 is TGTGCCAGCAGCGGCCGTTGGAGCGGGGGGGGTAATGAGCAGTTCTTC.

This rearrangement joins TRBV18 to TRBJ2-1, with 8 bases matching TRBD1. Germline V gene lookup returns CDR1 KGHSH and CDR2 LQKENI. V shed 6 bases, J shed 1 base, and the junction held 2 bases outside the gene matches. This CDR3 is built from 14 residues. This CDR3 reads CASSGTGSYNEQFF. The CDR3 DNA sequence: TGTGCCAGCTCCGGGACAGGTTCCTACAATGAGCAGTTCTTC.

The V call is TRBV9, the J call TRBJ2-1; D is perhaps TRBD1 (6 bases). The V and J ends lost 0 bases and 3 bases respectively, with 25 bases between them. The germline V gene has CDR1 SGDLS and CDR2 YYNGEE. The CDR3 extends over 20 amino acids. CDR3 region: CASSVATGLSSGWLYNEQFF. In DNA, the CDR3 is TGTGCCAGCAGCGTAGCTACAGGGCTGTCAAGTGGTTGGCTCTACAATGAGCAGTTCTTC.

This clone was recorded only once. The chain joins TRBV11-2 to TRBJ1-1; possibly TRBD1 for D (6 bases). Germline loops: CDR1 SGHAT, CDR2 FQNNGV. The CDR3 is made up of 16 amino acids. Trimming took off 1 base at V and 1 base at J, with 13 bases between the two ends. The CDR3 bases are TGTGCCAGCAGCTTAGTAGGACAGAGGCCGAACACTGAAGCTTTCTTT. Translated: CASSLVGQRPNTEAFF.

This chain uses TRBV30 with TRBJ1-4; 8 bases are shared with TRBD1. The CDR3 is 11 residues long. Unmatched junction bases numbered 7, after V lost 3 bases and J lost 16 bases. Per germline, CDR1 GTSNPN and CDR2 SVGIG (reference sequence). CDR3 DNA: TGTGCCTGGAGCCTGGGACAGGCCCCGTTTTTT. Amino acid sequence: CAWSLGQAPFF.

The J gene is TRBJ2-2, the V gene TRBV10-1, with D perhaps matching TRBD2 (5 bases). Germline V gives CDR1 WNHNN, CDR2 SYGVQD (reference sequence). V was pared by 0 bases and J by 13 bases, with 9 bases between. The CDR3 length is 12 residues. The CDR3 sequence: CASSESSSRLFF. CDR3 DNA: TGCGCCAGCAGTGAGTCGTCTAGCCGGCTGTTTTTT.

CDR3 in DNA: TGTGCCAGCAGGCGCGACAGCAGAAACTACGAGCAGTACTTC. Protein: CASRRDSRNYEQYF. This chain links TRBV5-4 with TRBJ2-7; maybe TRBD1 (5 bases). This CDR3 is built from 14 residues. V was clipped by 5 bases and J by 3 bases, with 15 bases between them. Germline CDR1 SGHNT, CDR2 YYREEE (reference sequence).